Given below is one T cell receptor (beta chain) in context. This clone's antigen is unknown. Nothing much larger sits one base from this clone, and base qualities are not available. The protocol used for the library was 5' RACE. Data came from an Illumina HiSeq 2500. A second roughly 6 to 11 cycle PCR used a sample-barcoded 5' primer and a J-beta primer mix. Each TCR beta cDNA molecule received a unique molecular identifier from a template-switch 5' adaptor carrying 12 random nucleotides. Each sample yielded at least 2.5 million CDR3-containing paired-end reads. First-strand cDNA synthesis was performed from all RNA using the Mint cDNA synthesis kit, with priming by a TRBC-specific oligonucleotide. All cDNA was treated with uracil-DNA glycosylase and then went through a first 18-cycle PCR with the universal primers M1SS and BC2_uni_R. The study's own analysis went as follows. Normalization of each sample was performed by random selection of 1 million high-quality reads, each carrying a distinct molecular identifier. Instead of being binned into consensus sequences, reads with shared molecular identifiers were discarded. MiTCR, run with a Q25 quality threshold and the strictest error-elimination algorithm, handled CDR3 identification, clonotype clustering and error correction. A nonparametric unseen species model with Euler transformation was used to estimate lower-bound total TCR beta diversity. TCRdb's own reprocessing of the public reads used fastp at Q25 and MiXCR and kept productive beta chains. Identical CDR3 proteins give one entry, which carries the most common genes and DNA. These V and J calls derive from TCRdb rather than the authors' analysis. Here the sample has some 760,000 distinct CDR3 sequences; 25% occur a single time. The ten largest clonotypes hold 8% to 10% of the sample.

The germline V gene sets CDR1 to SNHLY and CDR2 to FYNNEI. Its CDR3 holds 11 amino acids, cysteine through phenylalanine. Only the CDR3 part of the read is kept: 33 bases, read in frame from the first base. V loses 7 bases, J loses 13 bases, and the germline ends lie 16 bases apart. The roughly 39 donors, aged roughly 6 to 90 years, were systemically healthy Caucasian individuals from Russia. Each donor gave 8 to 10 milliliters of peripheral blood, drawn into EDTA-treated Vacutainer tubes. Ficoll-Paque density-gradient centrifugation was used to isolate PBMCs, with at least 6.5 million per sample. Total RNA, at least 5 micrograms per sample, was extracted from PBMCs with Trizol reagent. For every donor, flow cytometry on a PBMC aliquot measured the percentage of naive CD45RAhigh/CD27high T cells. This specimen belongs to a study of blood T cells in healthy people across ages (dated by TCRdb to the mid-2010s). Some background on the complete study: In model experiments, roughly one uniquely barcoded TCR beta cDNA molecule per two T cells was captured by template switching. Using deep sequencing normalized with unique cDNA molecular identifiers, the study measured how TCR beta repertoire diversity changes with age. The donors were divided into four age groups: young (average around 16 years), middle-aged (approximately 41), aged (about 61) and long-lived (roughly 82). Two additional independent replicas of 1 million unique cDNA reads from the same blood draw were analyzed for two donors (one aged 18 to 30 and one aged 80 or older). Here is what the overall study found, with its caveats: Because profiling used bulk unsorted PBMCs, naive and antigen-experienced compartments could not be compared conclusively. Observed TCR beta diversity per million T cells fell roughly linearly with age, and a significant reduction was already apparent by age approximately 41. The percentage of naive T cells measured by flow cytometry correlated strongly with observed TCR beta diversity. Compared with the aged group, more naive CD4+ T cells, fewer expanded clones and increased TCR diversity were shown by the long-lived group, suggesting age selection. Estimates of total diversity based on one million sequenced T cells were regarded as lower bounds and as underestimates. Because donor CMV infection status was unknown, age-related changes in expanded clonotypes were potentially confounded.

A further study also used this sample, focusing on T cells of mothers and their children. Reported in the second study: Nine systemically healthy Caucasian individuals served as donors, namely three mothers together with their six children. cDNA synthesis consumed the entire amount of extracted RNA, loaded at roughly 1.5 ug RNA in each 15 ul reaction. In the second PCR, the M1S primer added sample barcodes and 2-4 random nucleotides. Each mother yielded over 10 million TCR beta CDR3 reads and each child 2.5 million to 3 million reads. Thymic selection similarly shapes TCR recombination output in related and unrelated pairs, with minor effect from inherited differences. Related mother-child pairs always showed normalized repertoire overlap that was slightly higher than in unrelated mother-child pairs, though the difference was never significant. No persistent microchimeric T cell clones were detected, at a sensitivity of 90 to 100 clones per million clonotypes. In the study, deep NGS was used to compare the TCR beta repertoires of mothers and children, and features distinguishing related mother-child pairs from unrelated individuals were sought. Mothers averaged about 40 +/- 4 years of age and children averaged around 10 +/- 4 years. Libraries were sequenced on Illumina HiSeq 2000 with 100+100 nt paired-end reads after adapter ligation with NEBNext reagents. Mother and child libraries were prepared a month apart and sequenced in separate runs to prevent cross-contamination. Each donor had between roughly 450,000 and 2,100,000 distinct TCR beta clonotypes identified. Naive TCR beta clonotypes were estimated from low-frequency clonotypes matched to each donor's FACS-determined naive share, without sorting.

The sequencing input was blood. The chain was built from TRBV2 and TRBJ1-2; 6 matching bases give a weak D call of TRBD1. This receptor was obtained from a boy between 5 and 17 years old in good health. Read as DNA, the sequence is TGTGCCAGCACCGTACTACAGGGTGGCACCTTC. The resulting protein is CASTVLQGGTF. Where the CDR3 stops, the reference TRBV2 and TRBJ1-2 genes take over; the full variable domain is EPEVTQTPSHQVTQMGQEVILRCVPISNHLYFYWYRQILGQKVEFLVSFYNNEISEKSEIFDDQFSVERPDGSNFTLKIRSTKLEDSAMYFCASTVLQGGTFGSGTRLTVV.